This T cell receptor beta chain was identified during a study of control samples from healthy donors and cancer patients. V lost 4 bases and J lost 3, with 13 bases in between. CDR3 size: 15 residues. Germline V gene sequence: CDR1 SGHRS, CDR2 YFSETQ. Assay used: immunoSEQ multiplex PCR; TCRdb lists only in-frame clones, some missing. Counted here are roughly 200,000 clones, around 93% occurring once; the ten biggest clones make up approximately 1.8%. This TCR was recovered from a man aged 25 to 45 in good health. The sequencing sample was made of blood. This chain uses TRBV5-1 with TRBJ2-2; TRBD1 might be the D (6 bases). The DNA for the CDR3 is TGCGCCAGCAGCCCTTCAAAGGGGGACACCGGGGAGCTGTTTTTT. It translates to CASSPSKGDTGELFF.